A single sample gave rise to the 29 T cell receptor beta chains below, sequenced in a study of blood T cell dynamics during melanoma immunotherapy. Sequenced by immunoSEQ multiplex PCR; TCRdb stores in-frame clones only, minus some. Among 5,500 to 8,500 clones, approximately 83% were seen once, and the ten largest hold 35% to 45%. Documented time point: pre-treatment baseline. Sequencing was performed on blood, taken from a patient treated with checkpoint blockade. These receptors all come from a human donor with melanoma. Some clones in this sample may be carry-over from other donors' samples.

This clone is a singleton in its sample. The chain carries TRBV27 and TRBJ2-4, with D possibly matching TRBD2 (6 bases). The CDR3 totals 16 residues. V shed 5 bases and J shed 0 bases, with 14 bases lying between them. Germline CDR1 is MNHEY and CDR2 is SMNVEV (reference sequence). CDR3 protein: CASSARGGVAKNIQYF. In DNA, the CDR3 is TGTGCCAGCAGTGCGCGAGGCGGGGTAGCCAAAAACATTCAGTACTTC.

The gene calls are TRBV19 and TRBJ2-1, with TRBD2 matching 8 bases. The CDR3 spans 15 residues. V trimming: 3 bases; J trimming: 8 bases; junction bases outside the gene matches: 9. Per germline, CDR1 LNHDA and CDR2 SQIVND (reference sequence). CDR3 DNA sequence: TGTGCCAGTAGTATGACAGCGGGAGTATTTGATGAGCAGTTCTTC. Protein: CASSMTAGVFDEQFF.

As DNA, the CDR3 is TGTGCCAGCAGAGACAGGGGAGGCCCCCACAATGAGCAGTTCTTC. It encodes CASRDRGGPHNEQFF. The chain has TRBV28 and TRBJ2-1; TRBD1 matches 8 bases. This CDR3 comprises 15 residues. Germline values: CDR1 MDHEN, CDR2 SYDVKM. V lost 6 bases and J lost 5; bases outside the gene matches: 9.

This rearrangement joins TRBV10-2 to TRBJ1-4; 8 bases fit TRBD1. CDR1 WSHSY and CDR2 SAAADI come from the germline V gene. Trimming took 6 bases from V and 8 from J; bases not matched to a gene: 8. There are 14 residues in the CDR3. This CDR3 reads CASRLGQGGEKLFF. The CDR3, as DNA: TGCGCCAGCAGACTCGGACAGGGTGGCGAAAAACTGTTTTTT.

This chain joins TRBV7-4 and TRBJ1-5; TRBD1 matches 10 bases. The germline gives CDR1 SGHVT, CDR2 SQSDAQ. This CDR3 has 16 amino acids. V shed 0 bases and J 7 bases; nucleotides not matched to a gene: 6. The CDR3 DNA follows: TGTGCCAGCAGCTTAGCGGTTGACAGGGGGCACCAGCCCCAGCATTTT. Protein product: CASSLAVDRGHQPQHF.

This clone has just one count. The rearrangement links TRBV11-3 to TRBJ2-3, with D uncertain. CDR3 length: 16 amino acids. Germline loops: CDR1 SGHNT, CDR2 YENEEA. V was clipped by 1 base and J by 1 base, with 12 bases between them. The DNA of the CDR3 is TGTGCCAGCAGCTTAGGGAGTGATCTGGGCACAGATACGCAGTATTTT. It yields the protein CASSLGSDLGTDTQYF.

The chain employs TRBV5-1 and TRBJ2-1; either TRBD1 or TRBD2 may fit D (6 bases each). The CDR3 covers 13 residues. V was cut by 5 bases and J by 7 bases, with 13 bases left in between. In germline, CDR1 is SGHRS, CDR2 YFSETQ. The CDR3 here is CASRGRGGNEQFF. For the CDR3, the DNA is TGCGCCAGCAGGGGCAGGGGAGGAAATGAGCAGTTCTTC.

CDR3 protein: CASSIFVGQATGELFF. CDR3 DNA: TGTGCCAGTAGTATATTTGTAGGGCAGGCGACCGGGGAGCTGTTTTTT. This chain uses TRBV19 with TRBJ2-2; D is ambiguous. Germline CDR1 LNHDA, CDR2 SQIVND (reference sequence). V was clipped by 2 bases and J by 5 bases, with 15 bases between them. The CDR3 runs 16 residues.

The chain uses TRBV6-9 and TRBJ2-5; 7 positions match TRBD2. Germline lookup yields CDR1 MNHGY and CDR2 SVAAGI. V lost 3 bases and J lost 1; bases outside the gene matches: 8. This CDR3 comprises 16 residues. Here the CDR3 DNA reads TGTGCCAGCAGTTACCCCGTTGGGGAGGGCCAAGAGACCCAGTACTTC. Its translation is CASSYPVGEGQETQYF.

V usage is TRBV28 and J usage is TRBJ1-4; the D is unclear. The CDR3 spans 15 residues. Per germline, CDR1 MDHEN and CDR2 SYDVKM. The V end was cut by 2 bases, the J end by 0 bases, with 7 bases between. DNA for the CDR3: TGTGCCAGCAGTTTAGCAGGAGCAACTAATGAAAAACTGTTTTTT. Amino acids: CASSLAGATNEKLFF.

The chain uses TRBV7-8 and TRBJ2-3; D not resolved. V was cut by 2 bases and J by 1 base, with 22 bases left in between. The germline V gene encodes CDR1 SGHVS and CDR2 FQNEAQ. CDR3 size: 19 residues. CDR3 protein: CASSLTAPPAGVGTDTQYF. The CDR3 nucleotides are TGTGCCAGCAGCTTAACGGCCCCTCCAGCTGGGGTCGGCACAGATACGCAGTATTTT.

This clone was recorded a few times. An end of the junction differs from the germline gene, which may be a read error. The chain links TRBV6-5 to TRBJ1-2; 9 bases line up with TRBD1. The CDR3 is 14 residues long. CDR1 and CDR2 (germline): MNHEY, SVGAGI. CDR3: CASSAGTGTYGYTF. CDR3 in DNA: TGCGCCAGCAGCGCCGGGACAGGGACATATGGCTACACCTTC.

V and J are TRBV19 and TRBJ2-3; the match to TRBD1 covers 7 bases. The CDR3 extends over 13 amino acids. J gave up 6 bases and V 6 bases, and 6 bases lay outside the gene matches. The germline V gene has CDR1 LNHDA and CDR2 SQIVND (reference sequence). The CDR3 spells CASRGTARDTQYF. CDR3 coding DNA: TGTGCCAGTAGGGGGACAGCGAGGGATACGCAGTATTTT.

The J gene is TRBJ2-2, the V gene TRBV7-3; 11 nucleotides align to TRBD2. Germline lookup yields CDR1 SGHTA and CDR2 FQGTGA. The CDR3 is 15 amino acids. J lost 5 bases, V lost 5 bases, and 4 bases had no gene match. The DNA for the CDR3 is TGTGCCAGCAGCGTACTAGCGGGAGATACCGGGGAGCTGTTTTTT. Its translation: CASSVLAGDTGELFF.

The V and J genes are TRBV27 and TRBJ2-5; D gene unclear. V was cut by 2 bases and J by 1 base, with 11 bases left in between. The germline V gene has CDR1 MNHEY and CDR2 SMNVEV (reference sequence). This CDR3 has 15 residues. Here the CDR3 DNA reads TGTGCCAGCAGTTTACTTGCTGGGCCCCAAGAGACCCAGTACTTC. Protein product: CASSLLAGPQETQYF.

The chain is built from TRBV19 and TRBJ1-5, with D unresolved. Trimming left V 5 bases short and J 6 bases short, with 11 bases between. Germline V lookup: CDR1 LNHDA, CDR2 SQIVND (reference sequence). The length of the CDR3 is 13 residues. The CDR3 nucleotides read TGTGCCAGTAGTGTGGGTGTCGGTCAGCCCCAGCATTTT. It specifies CASSVGVGQPQHF. The full variable domain, rest sourced from reference TRBV19 and TRBJ1-5, is DGGITQSPKYLFRKEGQNVTLSCEQNLNHDAMYWYRQDPGQGLRLIYYSQIVNDFQKGDIAEGYSVSREKKESFPLTVTSAQKNPTAFYLCASSVGVGQPQHFGDGTRLSIL.

J is TRBJ2-1 and V is TRBV5-5, with D uncertain. V was trimmed by 0 bases and J by 6 bases, leaving 10 bases between them. The CDR3 totals 14 residues. Germline assignment: CDR1 SGHKS and CDR2 YYEKEE (reference sequence). CDR3 DNA sequence: TGTGCCAGCAGCTTGGAGGGCGGCTTCAATGAGCAGTTCTTC. It specifies CASSLEGGFNEQFF.

The CDR3 DNA follows: TGTGCCAGCAGCTTACCAGCGGGGGGGCTCCCTGAGCAGTTCTTC. It encodes CASSLPAGGLPEQFF. The V call is TRBV13, the J call TRBJ2-1; TRBD2 aligns across 10 bases. CDR1 and CDR2 from the germline V gene are PRHDT and FYEKMQ (reference sequence). This CDR3 comprises 15 residues. Trimming took 2 bases from V and 9 from J; bases not matched to a gene: 7.

The chain joins TRBV29-1 to TRBJ2-6, with 9 bases that match TRBD1. Germline assignment: CDR1 SQVTM and CDR2 ANQGSEA. This CDR3 is 15 amino acids long. V was pared by 6 bases and J by 3 bases, with 6 bases of the junction left unmatched. The CDR3 here is CSVQDRGFGANVLTF. CDR3 bases: TGCAGCGTCCAGGACAGGGGTTTTGGGGCCAACGTCCTGACTTTC.

The V gene is TRBV7-9, the J gene TRBJ1-5, with 7 bases lining up with TRBD1. With 5 bases clipped from V and 3 bases from J, the junction kept 10 bases outside the gene matches. CDR3 size: 16 residues. Germline V CDR1 and CDR2: SEHNR, FQNEAQ (reference sequence). The CDR3 DNA reads TGTGCCAGCAGCCTCGGGGGGACAGATCTCAATCAGCCCCAGCATTTT. The encoded protein is CASSLGGTDLNQPQHF.

This chain uses TRBV5-1 with TRBJ2-1, with TRBD1 matching 7 bases. The CDR3 totals 15 residues. Germline CDR1 and CDR2: SGHRS and YFSETQ. The V and J ends lost 4 bases and 3 bases, in that order; junction bases with no gene match: 7. For the CDR3, the DNA is TGCGCCAGCAGCCCGACAGGGAATAACTACAATGAGCAGTTCTTC. This codes for CASSPTGNNYNEQFF.

The V and J genes are TRBV28 and TRBJ2-1; D unresolved. The CDR3 totals 13 residues. Germline V gene sequence: CDR1 MDHEN, CDR2 SYDVKM. Trimming took 6 bases from V and 9 from J, leaving 15 bases between them. CDR3 sequence (DNA): TGTGCCAGCAGGGAGCCCCATAGGAGTGAGCAGTTCTTC. This gives the protein CASREPHRSEQFF.

Worth noting for this clone: This sequence is one base from a far larger clone and is likely a read error. The sample has other DNA sequences that encode this CDR3 too. The chain has TRBV5-1 and TRBJ2-7; perhaps TRBD2 as D (6 bases). CDR3 size: 14 residues. The germline gives CDR1 SGHRS, CDR2 YFSETQ. Trimming removed 0 bases at V and 6 bases at J, with 13 bases between. CDR3 sequence reads: CASSLVASVAEQYF. CDR3 coding DNA: TGCGCCAGCAGCTTGGTGGCTAGCGTAGCCGAGCAGTACTTC.

The rearrangement links TRBV6-1 to TRBJ1-2, with D uncertain. CDR3 length: 15 amino acids. Germline V CDR1 and CDR2: MNHNS, SASEGT. V shed 0 bases and J shed 2 bases, with 10 bases lying between them. The CDR3 protein is CASSEALADNYGYTF. CDR3 coding DNA: TGTGCCAGCAGTGAAGCGCTGGCAGACAACTATGGCTACACCTTC.

J is TRBJ2-5 and V is TRBV6-5, with no clear D. Deletions cut 5 bases from V and 5 bases from J, with 15 bases between. The CDR3 consists of 14 residues. Germline V gene sequence: CDR1 MNHEY, CDR2 SVGAGI. The CDR3 is CASSRPGFRETQYF. The CDR3 DNA reads TGTGCCAGCAGTCGTCCAGGCTTTCGGGAGACCCAGTACTTC.

V is TRBV10-2 and J is TRBJ2-5, with 13 nucleotides matching TRBD2. CDR1 and CDR2 from the germline V gene are WSHSY and SAAADI. V was pared by 4 bases and J by 2 bases, with 4 bases of the junction left unmatched. This CDR3 comprises 16 residues. The CDR3 bases are TGCGCCAGCAGTGTACTAGCGGGAGGGGGGCAAGAGACCCAGTACTTC. This translates into CASSVLAGGGQETQYF.

The chain is built from TRBV6-5 and TRBJ2-4; maybe TRBD2 (7 bases). The ends were cut back, 2 bases at V and 5 bases at J, with 16 bases in the middle. The CDR3 sequence is 16 residues long. The germline gives CDR1 MNHEY, CDR2 SVGAGI. This chain's CDR3 is CASSYEWGGQENIQYF. The CDR3 region has the DNA TGTGCCAGCAGTTACGAATGGGGGGGGCAGGAAAACATTCAGTACTTC.

The chain has TRBV28 and TRBJ2-1; possible D gene TRBD1, 8 bases. V dropped 6 bases and J dropped 4 bases, with 13 bases sitting between them. Germline CDR1 MDHEN, CDR2 SYDVKM. The CDR3 extends over 14 amino acids. CDR3 region: CASRGQGGYNEQFF. Written as DNA, the CDR3 is TGTGCCAGCAGAGGACAGGGAGGGTACAATGAGCAGTTCTTC.

In this sample, this clone turned up once. The V and J genes are TRBV6-9 and TRBJ1-5; 7 positions match TRBD1. The J segment lost 1 base and the V segment lost 5 bases, leaving 8 bases of the junction unmatched. The length of the CDR3 is 16 residues. Looked up from germline, CDR1 is MNHGY and CDR2 is SVAAGI. CDR3 region: CASSDREGESNQPQHF. As DNA, the CDR3 is TGTGCCAGCAGTGACAGGGAGGGAGAGAGCAATCAGCCCCAGCATTTT.